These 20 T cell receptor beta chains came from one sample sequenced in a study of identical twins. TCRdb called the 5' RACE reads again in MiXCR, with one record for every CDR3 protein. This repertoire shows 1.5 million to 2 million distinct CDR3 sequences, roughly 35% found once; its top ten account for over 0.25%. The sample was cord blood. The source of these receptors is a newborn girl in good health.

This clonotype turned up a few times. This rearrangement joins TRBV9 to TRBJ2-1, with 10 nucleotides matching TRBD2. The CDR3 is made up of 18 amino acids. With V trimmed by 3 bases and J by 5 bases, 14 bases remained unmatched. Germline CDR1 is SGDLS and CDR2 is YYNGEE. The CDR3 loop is CASSAKGGLAWGNNEQFF. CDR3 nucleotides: TGTGCCAGCAGCGCTAAGGGGGGACTAGCGTGGGGTAACAATGAGCAGTTCTTC.

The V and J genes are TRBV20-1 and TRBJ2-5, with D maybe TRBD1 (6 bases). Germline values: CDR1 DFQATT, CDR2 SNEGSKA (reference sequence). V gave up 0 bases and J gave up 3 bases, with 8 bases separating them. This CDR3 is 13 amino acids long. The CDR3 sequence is CSARDQGKETQYF. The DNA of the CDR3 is TGCAGTGCTAGAGATCAGGGGAAAGAGACCCAGTACTTC.

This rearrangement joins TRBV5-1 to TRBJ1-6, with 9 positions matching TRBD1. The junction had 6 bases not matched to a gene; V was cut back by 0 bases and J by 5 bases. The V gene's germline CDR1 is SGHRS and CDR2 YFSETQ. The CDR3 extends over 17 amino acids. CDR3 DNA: TGCGCCAGCAGCTTGGCCCCGGACAGGGGAGATAATTCACCCCTCCACTTT. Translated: CASSLAPDRGDNSPLHF.

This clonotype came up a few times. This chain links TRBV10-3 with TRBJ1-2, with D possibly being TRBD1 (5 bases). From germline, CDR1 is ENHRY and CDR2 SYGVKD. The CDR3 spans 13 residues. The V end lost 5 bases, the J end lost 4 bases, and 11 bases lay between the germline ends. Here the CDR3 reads CAISSRQSYGYTF. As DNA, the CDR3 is TGTGCCATCAGTTCACGACAGAGCTATGGCTACACCTTC.

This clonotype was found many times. The CDR3 DNA reads as TGTGCCAGCAGTTTCGGGGGTCACGAGCAGTACTTC. This encodes CASSFGGHEQYF. The gene calls are TRBV12-3 or TRBV12-4 and TRBJ2-7; D possibly corresponds to TRBD2 (6 bases). The CDR3 is 12 residues long. V lost 3 bases and J 5 bases, leaving 8 bases between the germline ends.

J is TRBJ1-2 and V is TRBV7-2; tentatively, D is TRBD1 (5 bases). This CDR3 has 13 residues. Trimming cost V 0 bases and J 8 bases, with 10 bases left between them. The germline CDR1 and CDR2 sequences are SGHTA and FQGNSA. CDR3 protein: CASSLAQGRGYTF. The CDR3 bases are TGTGCCAGCAGCTTAGCGCAGGGCCGGGGCTACACCTTC.

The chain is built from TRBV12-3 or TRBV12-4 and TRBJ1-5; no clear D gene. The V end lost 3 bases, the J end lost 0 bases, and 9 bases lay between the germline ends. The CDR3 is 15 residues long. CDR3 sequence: CASSFIPDSNQPQHF. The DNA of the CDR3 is TGTGCCAGCAGTTTTATACCCGATAGCAATCAGCCCCAGCATTTT.

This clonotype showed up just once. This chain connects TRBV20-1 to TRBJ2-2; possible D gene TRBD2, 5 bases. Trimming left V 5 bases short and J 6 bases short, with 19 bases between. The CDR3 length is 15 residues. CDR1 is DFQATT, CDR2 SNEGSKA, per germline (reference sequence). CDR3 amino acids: CSADRTAVEAGELFF. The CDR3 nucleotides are TGCAGTGCTGATAGGACTGCCGTGGAAGCCGGGGAGCTGTTTTTT.

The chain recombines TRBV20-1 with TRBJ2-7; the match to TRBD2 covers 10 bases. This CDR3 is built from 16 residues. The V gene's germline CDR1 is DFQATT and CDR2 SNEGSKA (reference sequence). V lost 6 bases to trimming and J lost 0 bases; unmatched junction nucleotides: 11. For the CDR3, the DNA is TGCAGTGCAAAACTAGCGGGAAGGGGTCCCTCCTACGAGCAGTACTTC. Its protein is CSAKLAGRGPSYEQYF.

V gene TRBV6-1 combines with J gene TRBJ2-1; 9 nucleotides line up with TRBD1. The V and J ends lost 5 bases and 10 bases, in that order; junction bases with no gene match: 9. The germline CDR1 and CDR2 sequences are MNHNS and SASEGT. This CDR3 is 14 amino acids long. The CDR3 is CASSPGTGSYEQFF. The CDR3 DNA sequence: TGTGCCAGCAGTCCCGGGACAGGGTCCTACGAGCAGTTCTTC.

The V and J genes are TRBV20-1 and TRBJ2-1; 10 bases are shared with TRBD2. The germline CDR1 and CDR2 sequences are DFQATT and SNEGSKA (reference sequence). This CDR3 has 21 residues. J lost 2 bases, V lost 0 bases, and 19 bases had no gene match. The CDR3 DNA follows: TGCAGTGCTAGAGATCCCCTCGAACACCATATAGCGGGGGGTACCTACAATGAGCAGTTCTTC. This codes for CSARDPLEHHIAGGTYNEQFF.

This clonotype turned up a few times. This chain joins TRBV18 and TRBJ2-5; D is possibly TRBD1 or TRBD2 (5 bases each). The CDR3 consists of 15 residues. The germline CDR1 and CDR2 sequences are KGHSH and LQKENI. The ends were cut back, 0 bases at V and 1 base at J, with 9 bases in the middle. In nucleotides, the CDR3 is TGTGCCAGCTCACCACCGTTGGGGGTCCAAGAGACCCAGTACTTC. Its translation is CASSPPLGVQETQYF.

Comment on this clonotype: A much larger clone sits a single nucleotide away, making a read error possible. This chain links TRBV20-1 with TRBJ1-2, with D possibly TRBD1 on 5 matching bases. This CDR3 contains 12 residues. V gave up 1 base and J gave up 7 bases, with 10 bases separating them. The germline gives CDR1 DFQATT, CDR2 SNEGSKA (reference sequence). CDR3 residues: CSARVGVCGYTF. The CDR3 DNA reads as TGCAGTGCTAGAGTGGGGGTCTGTGGCTACACCTTC.

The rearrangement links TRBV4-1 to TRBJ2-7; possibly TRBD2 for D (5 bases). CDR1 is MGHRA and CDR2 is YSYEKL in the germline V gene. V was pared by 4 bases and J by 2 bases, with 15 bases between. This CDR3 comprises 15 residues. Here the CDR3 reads CASSPKSLATYEQYF. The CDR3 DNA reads TGCGCCAGCAGCCCCAAGAGCCTAGCCACCTACGAGCAGTACTTC.

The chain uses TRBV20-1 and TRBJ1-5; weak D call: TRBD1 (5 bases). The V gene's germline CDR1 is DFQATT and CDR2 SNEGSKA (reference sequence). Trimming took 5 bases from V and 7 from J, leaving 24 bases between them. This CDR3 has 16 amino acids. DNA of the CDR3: TGCAGTGCTTTTAGGGACGGTGGCACCATCGGACAGCCCCAGCATTTT. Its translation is CSAFRDGGTIGQPQHF.

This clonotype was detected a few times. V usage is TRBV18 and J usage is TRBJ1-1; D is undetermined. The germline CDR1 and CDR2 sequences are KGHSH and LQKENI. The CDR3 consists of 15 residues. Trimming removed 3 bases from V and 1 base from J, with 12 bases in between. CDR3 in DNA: TGTGCCAGCTCACCCACAGTGGGAAGGAACACTGAAGCTTTCTTT. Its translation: CASSPTVGRNTEAFF.

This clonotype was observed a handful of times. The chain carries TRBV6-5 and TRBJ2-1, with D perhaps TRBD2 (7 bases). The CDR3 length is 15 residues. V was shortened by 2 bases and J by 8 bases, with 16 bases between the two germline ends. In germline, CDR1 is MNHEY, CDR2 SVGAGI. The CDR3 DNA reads TGTGCCAGCAGTTACGGAGCGCTAGGGGGGGATGAGCAGTTCTTC. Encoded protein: CASSYGALGGDEQFF.

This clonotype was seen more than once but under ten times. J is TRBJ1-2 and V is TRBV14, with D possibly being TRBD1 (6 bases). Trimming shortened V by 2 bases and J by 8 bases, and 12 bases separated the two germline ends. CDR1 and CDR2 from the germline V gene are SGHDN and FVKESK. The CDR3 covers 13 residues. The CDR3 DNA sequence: TGTGCCAGCAGCCAAAGGGGGGAATACGGCTACACCTTC. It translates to CASSQRGEYGYTF.

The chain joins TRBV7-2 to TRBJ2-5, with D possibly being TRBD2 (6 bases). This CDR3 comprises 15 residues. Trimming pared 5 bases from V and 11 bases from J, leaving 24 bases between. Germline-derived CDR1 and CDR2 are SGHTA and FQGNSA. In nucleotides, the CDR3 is TGTGCCAGCAGCCCCGGGGACTCAAACTACAATGAGCAGTACTTC. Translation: CASSPGDSNYNEQYF.

CDR3 coding DNA: TGCAGTGCTAGCGGTCAGGCAGGAAGTTCACCCCTCCACTTT. It codes for CSASGQAGSSPLHF. The chain has TRBV20-1 and TRBJ1-6, with unresolved D. Germline-derived CDR1 and CDR2 are DFQATT and SNEGSKA (reference sequence). The CDR3 totals 14 residues. The V gene lost 3 bases and the J gene lost 9 bases, with 15 bases spanning the gap.